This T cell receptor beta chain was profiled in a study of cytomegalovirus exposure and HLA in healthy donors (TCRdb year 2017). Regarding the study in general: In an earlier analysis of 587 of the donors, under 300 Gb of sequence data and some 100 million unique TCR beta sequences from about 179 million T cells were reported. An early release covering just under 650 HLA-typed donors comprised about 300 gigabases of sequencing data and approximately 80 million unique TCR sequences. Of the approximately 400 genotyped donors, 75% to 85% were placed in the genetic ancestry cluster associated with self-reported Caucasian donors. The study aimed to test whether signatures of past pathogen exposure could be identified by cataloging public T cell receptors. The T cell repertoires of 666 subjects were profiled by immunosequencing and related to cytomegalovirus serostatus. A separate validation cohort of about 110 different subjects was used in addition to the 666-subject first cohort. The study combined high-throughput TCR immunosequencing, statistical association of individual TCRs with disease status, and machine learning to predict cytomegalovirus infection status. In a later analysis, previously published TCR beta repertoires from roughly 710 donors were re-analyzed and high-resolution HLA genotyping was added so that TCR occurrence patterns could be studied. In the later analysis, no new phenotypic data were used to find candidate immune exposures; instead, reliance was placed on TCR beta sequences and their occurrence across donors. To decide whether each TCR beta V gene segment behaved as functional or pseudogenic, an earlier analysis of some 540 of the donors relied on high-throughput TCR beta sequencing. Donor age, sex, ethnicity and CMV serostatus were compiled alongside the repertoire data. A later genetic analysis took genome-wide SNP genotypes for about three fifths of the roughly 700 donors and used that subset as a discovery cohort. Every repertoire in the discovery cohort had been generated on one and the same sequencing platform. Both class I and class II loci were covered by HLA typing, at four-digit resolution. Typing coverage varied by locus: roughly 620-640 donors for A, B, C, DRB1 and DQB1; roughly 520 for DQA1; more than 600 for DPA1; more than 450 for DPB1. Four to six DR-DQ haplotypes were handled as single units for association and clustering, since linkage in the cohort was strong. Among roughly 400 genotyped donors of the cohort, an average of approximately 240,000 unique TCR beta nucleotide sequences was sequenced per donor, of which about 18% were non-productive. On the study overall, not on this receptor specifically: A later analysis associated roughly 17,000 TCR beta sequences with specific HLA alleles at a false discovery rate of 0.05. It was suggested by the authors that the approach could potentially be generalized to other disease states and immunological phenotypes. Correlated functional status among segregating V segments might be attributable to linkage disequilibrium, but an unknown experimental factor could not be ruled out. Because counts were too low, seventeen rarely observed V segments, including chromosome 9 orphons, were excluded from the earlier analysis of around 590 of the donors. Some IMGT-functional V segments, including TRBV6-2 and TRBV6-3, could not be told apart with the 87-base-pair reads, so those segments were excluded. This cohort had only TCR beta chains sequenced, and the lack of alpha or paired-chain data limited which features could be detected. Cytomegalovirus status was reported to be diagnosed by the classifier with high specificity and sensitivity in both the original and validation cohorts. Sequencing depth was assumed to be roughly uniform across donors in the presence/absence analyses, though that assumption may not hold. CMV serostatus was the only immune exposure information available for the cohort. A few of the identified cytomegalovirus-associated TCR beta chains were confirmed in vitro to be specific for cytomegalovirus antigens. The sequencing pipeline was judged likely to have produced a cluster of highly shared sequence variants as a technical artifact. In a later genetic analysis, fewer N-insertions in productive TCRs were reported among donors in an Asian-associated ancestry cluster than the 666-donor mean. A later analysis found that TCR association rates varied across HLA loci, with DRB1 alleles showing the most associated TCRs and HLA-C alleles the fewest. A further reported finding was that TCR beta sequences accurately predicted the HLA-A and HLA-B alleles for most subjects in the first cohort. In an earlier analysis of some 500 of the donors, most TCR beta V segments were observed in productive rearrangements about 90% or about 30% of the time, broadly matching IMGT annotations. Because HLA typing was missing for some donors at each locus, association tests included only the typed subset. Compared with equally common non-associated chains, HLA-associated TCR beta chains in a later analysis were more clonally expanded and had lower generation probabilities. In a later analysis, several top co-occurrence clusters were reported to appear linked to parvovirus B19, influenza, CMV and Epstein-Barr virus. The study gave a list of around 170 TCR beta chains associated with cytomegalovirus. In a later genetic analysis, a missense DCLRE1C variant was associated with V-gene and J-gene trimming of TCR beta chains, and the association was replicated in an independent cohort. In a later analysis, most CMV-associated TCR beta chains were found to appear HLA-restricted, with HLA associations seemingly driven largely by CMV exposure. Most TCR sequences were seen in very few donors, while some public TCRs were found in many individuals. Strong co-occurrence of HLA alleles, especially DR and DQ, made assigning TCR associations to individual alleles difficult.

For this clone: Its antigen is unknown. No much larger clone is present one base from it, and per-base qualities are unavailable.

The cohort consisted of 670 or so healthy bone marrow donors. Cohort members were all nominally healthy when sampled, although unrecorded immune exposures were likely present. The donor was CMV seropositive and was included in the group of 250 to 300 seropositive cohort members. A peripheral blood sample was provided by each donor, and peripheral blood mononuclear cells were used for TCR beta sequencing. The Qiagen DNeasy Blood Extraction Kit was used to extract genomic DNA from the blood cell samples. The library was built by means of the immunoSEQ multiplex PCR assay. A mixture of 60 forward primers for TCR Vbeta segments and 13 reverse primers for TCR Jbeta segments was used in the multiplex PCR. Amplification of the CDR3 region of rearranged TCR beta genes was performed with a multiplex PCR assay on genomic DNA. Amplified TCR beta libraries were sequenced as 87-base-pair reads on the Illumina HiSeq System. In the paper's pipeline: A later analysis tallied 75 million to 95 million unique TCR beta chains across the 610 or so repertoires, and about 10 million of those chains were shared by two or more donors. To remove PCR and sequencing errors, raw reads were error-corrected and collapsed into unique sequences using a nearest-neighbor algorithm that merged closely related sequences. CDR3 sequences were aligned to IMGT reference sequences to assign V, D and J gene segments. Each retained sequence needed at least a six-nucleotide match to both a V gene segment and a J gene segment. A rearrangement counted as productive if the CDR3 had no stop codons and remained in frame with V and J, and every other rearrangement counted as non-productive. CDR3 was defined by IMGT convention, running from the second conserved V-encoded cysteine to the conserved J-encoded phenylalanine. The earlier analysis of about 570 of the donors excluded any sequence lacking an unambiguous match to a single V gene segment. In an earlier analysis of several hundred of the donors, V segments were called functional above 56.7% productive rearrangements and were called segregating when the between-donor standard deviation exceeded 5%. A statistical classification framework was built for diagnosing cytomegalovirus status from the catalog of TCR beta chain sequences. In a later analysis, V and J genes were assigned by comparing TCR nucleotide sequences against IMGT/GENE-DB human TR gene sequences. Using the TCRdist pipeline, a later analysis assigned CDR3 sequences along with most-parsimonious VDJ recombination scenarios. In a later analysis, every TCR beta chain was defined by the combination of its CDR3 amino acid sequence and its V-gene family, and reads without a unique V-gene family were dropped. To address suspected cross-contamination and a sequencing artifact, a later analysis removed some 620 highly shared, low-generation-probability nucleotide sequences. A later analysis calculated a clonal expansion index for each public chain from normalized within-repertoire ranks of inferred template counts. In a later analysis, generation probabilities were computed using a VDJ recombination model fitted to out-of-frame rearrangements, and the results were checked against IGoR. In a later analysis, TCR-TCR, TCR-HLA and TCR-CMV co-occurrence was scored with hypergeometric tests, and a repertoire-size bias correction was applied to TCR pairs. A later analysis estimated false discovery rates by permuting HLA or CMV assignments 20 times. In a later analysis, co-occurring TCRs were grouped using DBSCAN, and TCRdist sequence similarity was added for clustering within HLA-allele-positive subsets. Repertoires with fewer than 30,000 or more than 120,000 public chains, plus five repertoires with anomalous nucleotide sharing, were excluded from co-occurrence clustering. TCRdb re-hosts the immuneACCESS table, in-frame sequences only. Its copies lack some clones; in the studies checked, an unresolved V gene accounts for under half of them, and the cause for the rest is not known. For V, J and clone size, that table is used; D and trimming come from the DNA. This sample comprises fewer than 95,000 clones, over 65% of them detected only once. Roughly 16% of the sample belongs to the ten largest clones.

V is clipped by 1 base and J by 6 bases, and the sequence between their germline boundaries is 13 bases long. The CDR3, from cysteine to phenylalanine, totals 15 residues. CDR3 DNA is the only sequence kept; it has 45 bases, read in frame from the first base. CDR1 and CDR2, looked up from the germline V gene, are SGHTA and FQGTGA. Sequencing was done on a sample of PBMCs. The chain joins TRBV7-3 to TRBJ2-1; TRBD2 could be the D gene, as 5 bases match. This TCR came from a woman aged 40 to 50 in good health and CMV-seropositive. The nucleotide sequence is TGTGCCAGCAGCTTAAGTCCGGGGATGTTCAATGAGCAGTTCTTC. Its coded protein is CASSLSPGMFNEQFF. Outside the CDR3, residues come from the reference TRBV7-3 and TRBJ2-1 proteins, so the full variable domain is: GAGVSQTPSNKVTEKGKYVELRCDPISGHTALYWYRQSLGQGPEFLIYFQGTGAADDSGLPNDRFFAVRPEGSVSTLKIQRTERGDSAVYLCASSLSPGMFNEQFFGPGTRLTVL.